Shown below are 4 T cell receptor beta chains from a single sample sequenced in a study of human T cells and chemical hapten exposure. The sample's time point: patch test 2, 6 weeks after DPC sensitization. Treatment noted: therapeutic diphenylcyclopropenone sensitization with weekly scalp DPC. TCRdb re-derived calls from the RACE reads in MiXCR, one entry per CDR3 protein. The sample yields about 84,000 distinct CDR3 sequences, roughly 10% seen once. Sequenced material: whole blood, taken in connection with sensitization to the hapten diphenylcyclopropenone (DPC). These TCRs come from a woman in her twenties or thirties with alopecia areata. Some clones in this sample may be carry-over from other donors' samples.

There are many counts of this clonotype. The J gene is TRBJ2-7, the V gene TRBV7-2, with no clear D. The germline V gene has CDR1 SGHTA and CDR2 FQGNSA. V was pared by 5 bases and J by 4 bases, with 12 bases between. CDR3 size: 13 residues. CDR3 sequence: CASSPALGYEQYF. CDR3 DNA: TGTGCCAGCAGCCCAGCGCTGGGTTACGAGCAGTACTTC.

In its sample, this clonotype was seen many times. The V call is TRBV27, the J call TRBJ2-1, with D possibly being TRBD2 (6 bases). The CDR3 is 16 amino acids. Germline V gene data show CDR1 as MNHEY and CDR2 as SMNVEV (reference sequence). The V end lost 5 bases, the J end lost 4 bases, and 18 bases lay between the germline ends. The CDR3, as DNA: TGTGCCAGCAGTCCCGGGACCCTCGCGGGGTACAATGAGCAGTTCTTC. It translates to CASSPGTLAGYNEQFF.

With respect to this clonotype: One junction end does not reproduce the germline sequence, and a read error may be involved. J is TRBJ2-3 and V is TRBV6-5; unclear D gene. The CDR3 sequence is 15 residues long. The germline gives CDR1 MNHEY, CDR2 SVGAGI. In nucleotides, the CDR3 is TGTGCCGGCAGTTACTATGACCAACGTACGGATACGCAGTATTTT. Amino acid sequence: CAGSYYDQRTDTQYF.

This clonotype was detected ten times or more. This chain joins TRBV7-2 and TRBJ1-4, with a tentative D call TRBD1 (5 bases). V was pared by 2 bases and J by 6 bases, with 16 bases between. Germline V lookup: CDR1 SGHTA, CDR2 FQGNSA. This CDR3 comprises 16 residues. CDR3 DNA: TGTGCCAGCAGCTTAAAGATCTGGGACGGTGATGAAAAACTGTTTTTT. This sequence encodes CASSLKIWDGDEKLFF.